One sample yielded the 25 T cell receptor beta chains listed below, sequenced in a study of blood T cells in healthy people across ages. Combining a sample-barcoded 5' primer with a J-beta primer mix, a second PCR ran for roughly 6 to 12 cycles. Using its own MiXCR run on the 5' RACE reads, TCRdb lists one record per CDR3 protein. This sample carries about 780,000 distinct CDR3 sequences, 35% to 60% of them seen once, and the ten largest clones take roughly 18%. The sample taken for sequencing was blood. The receptors shown here come from a man aged 80 or over in good health.

In DNA, the CDR3 is TGTGCCAGCAGTTCCCCCCAGTTGGGGTCCGATACGCAGTATTTT. It yields the protein CASSSPQLGSDTQYF. V gene TRBV27 combines with J gene TRBJ2-3, with D unresolved. The CDR3 spans 15 residues. Germline V lookup: CDR1 MNHEY, CDR2 SMNVEV (reference sequence). Trimming pared 4 bases from V and 6 bases from J, leaving 17 bases between.

This clonotype was counted at least ten times. This chain connects TRBV20-1 to TRBJ2-1; possibly TRBD2 for D (5 bases). Trimming took 1 base from V and 0 from J, leaving 7 bases between them. Germline V lookup: CDR1 DFQATT, CDR2 SNEGSKA (reference sequence). The CDR3 extends over 14 amino acids. CDR3 sequence: CSARGADSYNEQFF. The DNA for the CDR3 is TGCAGTGCTAGAGGAGCGGACTCCTACAATGAGCAGTTCTTC.

The chain carries TRBV11-2 and TRBJ1-6; D uncertain. Trimming left V 3 bases short and J 9 bases short, with 18 bases between. In germline, CDR1 is SGHAT, CDR2 FQNNGV. This CDR3 has 16 residues. The CDR3 spells CASSLRDPSTSSPLHF. CDR3 bases: TGTGCCAGCAGCTTGAGAGACCCTTCTACCAGTTCACCCCTCCACTTT.

There are many counts of this clonotype. The chain has TRBV7-8 and TRBJ2-1; D gene ambiguous. The CDR3 length is 16 residues. Trimming left V 3 bases short and J 4 bases short, with 16 bases between. The germline V gene has CDR1 SGHVS and CDR2 FQNEAQ. CDR3 DNA sequence: TGTGCCAGCAGCTTGGAGATAACTGCCGGGTACAATGAGCAGTTCTTC. Amino acids: CASSLEITAGYNEQFF.

The chain couples TRBV29-1 to TRBJ2-7; D assignment may be TRBD1 or TRBD2 (5 bases each). The CDR3 spans 11 residues. Trimming cost V 4 bases and J 3 bases, with 7 bases left between them. Germline CDR1 and CDR2: SQVTM and ANQGSEA. CDR3 DNA sequence: TGCAGCGTTGTGAGGGGCTACGAGCAGTACTTC. Amino acid sequence: CSVVRGYEQYF.

The chain couples TRBV9 to TRBJ2-5; 10 bases agree with TRBD1. The V segment lost 2 bases and the J segment 4 bases; nucleotides outside the gene matches: 5. This CDR3 spans 15 amino acids. Germline V gene lookup returns CDR1 SGDLS and CDR2 YYNGEE. Here the CDR3 DNA reads TGTGCCAGCAGCGTCCGGGACAGGGGTGGAGAGACCCAGTACTTC. It encodes CASSVRDRGGETQYF.

The V call is TRBV5-6, the J call TRBJ1-2; a weak D match, TRBD1 (5 bases). Trimming removed 4 bases from V and 6 bases from J, with 19 bases in between. This CDR3 has 15 amino acids. The germline V gene has CDR1 SGHDT and CDR2 YYEEEE. CDR3 nucleotides: TGTGCCAGCAGCCAACCGGCCCGGACACCTGATGGCTACACCTTC. Its translation: CASSQPARTPDGYTF.

The V call is TRBV18, the J call TRBJ2-7; D may be TRBD2 (6 bases). Trimming left V 2 bases short and J 7 bases short, with 12 bases between. The CDR3 runs 13 residues. The germline V gene has CDR1 KGHSH and CDR2 LQKENI. Written as DNA, the CDR3 is TGTGCCAGCTCACCAGGGGCCGGGAGAGAGCAGTACTTC. Its translation is CASSPGAGREQYF.

This clonotype was seen a few times. This chain links TRBV9 with TRBJ2-1; D ambiguous. Germline V CDR1 and CDR2: SGDLS, YYNGEE. CDR3 size: 12 residues. The V and J ends lost 0 bases and 5 bases respectively, with 3 bases between them. The CDR3 reads CASSVENNEQFF. The CDR3, as DNA: TGTGCCAGCAGCGTAGAGAACAATGAGCAGTTCTTC.

This clonotype was observed a few times. This sequence joins TRBV29-1 and TRBJ2-1, with a possible D match to TRBD2 (5 bases). Germline lookup yields CDR1 SQVTM and CDR2 ANQGSEA. V was pared by 8 bases and J by 9 bases, with 14 bases between. This CDR3 comprises 11 residues. The CDR3 DNA reads TGCAGCTGTACCGGAGGCAGTGAGCAGTTCTTC. Translation: CSCTGGSEQFF.

The CDR3 coding sequence is TGTGCCAGCAGGCCAGGGGGGGCAGATACGCAGTATTTT. This gives the protein CASRPGGADTQYF. The rearrangement uses TRBV7-8 and TRBJ2-3, with D perhaps assigned TRBD1 or TRBD2 (7 bases each). The CDR3 length is 13 residues. Germline assignment: CDR1 SGHVS and CDR2 FQNEAQ. Trimming removed 6 bases at V and 4 bases at J, with 11 bases between.

This clonotype was picked up a small number of times. This sequence joins TRBV28 and TRBJ2-4, with a possible D match to TRBD2 (7 bases). Germline assignment: CDR1 MDHEN and CDR2 SYDVKM. This CDR3 comprises 14 residues. The V and J ends lost 6 bases and 5 bases respectively, with 14 bases between them. CDR3 sequence (DNA): TGTGCCAGCAGGCTCACGGGGGGCCAAAACATTCAGTACTTC. This codes for CASRLTGGQNIQYF.

This clonotype was found many times. The chain recombines TRBV20-1 with TRBJ2-1, with 8 bases fitting TRBD2. Germline assignment: CDR1 DFQATT and CDR2 SNEGSKA (reference sequence). V lost 3 bases and J lost 0; bases outside the gene matches: 4. This CDR3 has 15 amino acids. The CDR3 bases are TGCAGTGCTAGGCCTCGGGGGGGCTCCTACAATGAGCAGTTCTTC. Translation: CSARPRGGSYNEQFF.

Turning to this clonotype: One end of the junction does not line up with germline, which may come from a read error. This chain joins TRBV28 and TRBJ2-7; weak D call: TRBD1 (6 bases). CDR3 length equals 19 residues. Germline V gene lookup returns CDR1 MDHEN and CDR2 SYDVKM. The CDR3 reads CAGSLIGSQGRTLSYEQYF. CDR3 DNA: TGTGCCGGCAGTTTAATTGGGTCTCAGGGGCGAACATTGTCCTACGAGCAGTACTTC.

This clonotype was seen more than once but under ten times. J is TRBJ2-7 and V is TRBV12-3 or TRBV12-4; 9 bases agree with TRBD2. This CDR3 is 14 amino acids long. With V trimmed by 5 bases and J by 3 bases, 5 bases remained unmatched. The CDR3 sequence: CASSKSGGNYEQYF. The DNA for the CDR3 is TGTGCCAGCAGTAAGAGCGGGGGGAACTACGAGCAGTACTTC.

This chain uses TRBV4-2 with TRBJ1-2; D ambiguous. The V end was cut by 1 base, the J end by 4 bases, with 13 bases between. The CDR3 runs to 15 residues. Germline CDR1 and CDR2: LGHNA and YNFKEQ. CDR3: CASSQVLGGSYGYTF. The CDR3 DNA follows: TGTGCCAGCAGCCAAGTCCTGGGAGGCTCCTATGGCTACACCTTC.

This clonotype was seen a handful of times. The chain couples TRBV27 to TRBJ2-5; TRBD1 matches at 7 bases. Germline CDR1 is MNHEY and CDR2 is SMNVEV (reference sequence). V gave up 5 bases and J gave up 0 bases; unmatched junction bases: 6. This CDR3 is 15 amino acids long. The CDR3 region has the DNA TGTGCCAGCAGTACGGACAGGCTACACCAAGAGACCCAGTACTTC. Its translation is CASSTDRLHQETQYF.

The chain couples TRBV6-1 to TRBJ1-1; D ambiguous. The V end lost 7 bases, the J end lost 10 bases, and 10 bases lay between the germline ends. The CDR3 is made up of 10 amino acids. The germline gives CDR1 MNHNS, CDR2 SASEGT. The CDR3 bases are TGTGCCAGCAAGGGCGTAGGAGCTTTCTTT. It translates to CASKGVGAFF.

V is TRBV6-2 or TRBV6-3 and J is TRBJ2-7, with D tentatively TRBD1 (5 bases). Between the trimmed V and J ends, which lost 7 bases and 2 bases, there was a span of 15 bases. The CDR3 totals 14 residues. Germline CDR1 is MNHEY and CDR2 is SVGEGT. The CDR3 nucleotides are TGTGCCAGCATCAGCTGGGGCCGTACCTACGAGCAGTACTTC. The encoded protein is CASISWGRTYEQYF.

The V call is TRBV12-3 or TRBV12-4, the J call TRBJ2-3, with 13 bases identical to TRBD2. Trimming took 4 bases from V and 5 from J; bases not matched to a gene: 6. CDR3 length equals 16 residues. CDR3 nucleotides: TGTGCCAGCAGTTCCTTACTAGCGGGAGGGGTAGATACGCAGTATTTT. Residues: CASSSLLAGGVDTQYF.

The chain links TRBV2 to TRBJ1-2, with 9 bases that match TRBD1. V dropped 6 bases and J dropped 6; count of bases not matched to a gene: 5. CDR3 length equals 13 residues. CDR1 is SNHLY and CDR2 is FYNNEI in the germline V gene. CDR3 bases: TGTGCCAGCAGAGGACAGGGGACCGATGGCTACACCTTC. Protein product: CASRGQGTDGYTF. The full variable domain, rest sourced from reference TRBV2 and TRBJ1-2, is EPEVTQTPSHQVTQMGQEVILRCVPISNHLYFYWYRQILGQKVEFLVSFYNNEISEKSEIFDDQFSVERPDGSNFTLKIRSTKLEDSAMYFCASRGQGTDGYTFGSGTRLTVV.

This chain connects TRBV20-1 to TRBJ2-1; 12 bases align to TRBD2. J lost 10 bases, V lost 6 bases, and 10 bases had no gene match. Germline lookup yields CDR1 DFQATT and CDR2 SNEGSKA (reference sequence). This CDR3 has 14 residues. The CDR3, as DNA: TGCAGTGCAGAATCTAGCGGGAGGGCCGGGGAGCAGTTCTTC. Its translation: CSAESSGRAGEQFF.

The V and J genes are TRBV12-3 or TRBV12-4 and TRBJ2-7, with TRBD1 identical over 9 bases. The CDR3 is 14 amino acids. The junction had 9 bases not matched to a gene; V was cut back by 5 bases and J by 7 bases. The CDR3: CASSVTGGWDEQYF. The CDR3 DNA follows: TGTGCCAGCAGTGTAACAGGGGGCTGGGATGAGCAGTACTTC.

This clonotype was seen a handful of times. The chain carries TRBV6-6 and TRBJ2-3; 13 bases map to TRBD2. The CDR3 extends over 17 amino acids. V shed 3 bases and J 5 bases; nucleotides not matched to a gene: 8. Germline V lookup: CDR1 MNHNY, CDR2 SVGAGI (reference sequence). CDR3 nucleotide sequence: TGTGCCAGCAGTTATTCAACTAGCGGGAGGGTTGGAGATACGCAGTATTTT. As protein: CASSYSTSGRVGDTQYF.

The chain employs TRBV10-3 and TRBJ2-1; 8 nucleotides agree with TRBD1. Per the germline V gene, CDR1 is ENHRY and CDR2 is SYGVKD. The junction had 6 bases not matched to a gene; V was cut back by 6 bases and J by 2 bases. This CDR3 spans 15 amino acids. CDR3 sequence: CAISAGTGTYNEQFF. As DNA, the CDR3 is TGTGCCATCAGCGCCGGGACAGGTACCTACAATGAGCAGTTCTTC.